This record covers a single TCR beta chain. The sample comes from a study of T cells in Graves' hyperthyroidism and ophthalmopathy. The CDR3 is made up of 15 amino acids. The V gene lost 5 bases and the J gene lost 5 bases, with 16 bases spanning the gap. CDR1 is SEHNR and CDR2 is FQNEAQ in the germline V gene (reference sequence). RNA transcripts were the template for amplifying TCR beta CDR3 regions. First-round RT-PCR with HTBI primers amplified the TCR CDR3 region. In TCRdb, the multiplex PCR reads were re-called with MiXCR into one record per CDR3 protein. The sample carries 450,000 to 700,000 distinct CDR3 sequences, under 60% recorded once.

This receptor was obtained from a woman aged 18-35 years with Graves' hyperthyroidism. J is TRBJ2-1 and V is TRBV7-9; possible D gene TRBD2, 6 bases. The sequenced sample consisted of peripheral blood or thyroid tissue (not recorded which). CDR3 loop: CASSPRLVADNEQFF. CDR3 bases: TGTGCCAGCAGCCCCAGACTAGTAGCGGACAATGAGCAGTTCTTC.